The entry that follows covers one T cell receptor beta chain sequence. An amount of RNA that ranged from 0.5 to 1 ug was reverse transcribed with random hexamers. TCRdb processed the immunoSEQ multiplex PCR reads anew with MiXCR; each CDR3 protein has one entry. The sample lists about 200,000 distinct CDR3 sequences, around 96% seen once, with roughly 0.088% in the top ten. The CDR3 consists of 11 residues. Per germline, CDR1 ENHRY and CDR2 SYGVKD. V lost 6 bases, J lost 8 bases, and 10 bases lay in between. The sample belongs to a study of CD8 T cells in Susac syndrome. The TCR comes from a human donor with multiple sclerosis. The V gene is TRBV10-3, the J gene TRBJ1-2; no firm D call. Sequenced material: CD4+ T cells from PBMCs. The CDR3 reads CAISSSGGYTF. DNA of the CDR3: TGTGCCATCAGCTCGTCAGGAGGCTACACCTTC.